The entry below describes one TCR beta chain. This entry belongs to a study of blood T cell repertoires in COVID-19. Study as a whole: Sites across the United States, Italy and Spain contributed samples from acute and convalescent COVID-19. T cells, B-cell-depleted T cells, or PBMCs provided the cDNA or gDNA that served as material.

In the authors' methods: Estimates of nucleated cell counts were drawn from the amplification of reference gene primers. Repertoires were generated with immunoSEQ multiplex PCR, while TCRdb's copy carries only in-frame clones and drops some. V and J calls and clone size are as listed in that table; D and trimming were resolved from the DNA. The data contain fewer than 200,000 clones, roughly 86% of them singletons. This clonotype originated in a man aged 40-50 years with active or convalescent COVID-19. Sequenced input: peripheral blood.

The CDR3 nucleotides are TGTGCCAGCAGCGGAAGGGACAGGGGAAACAATGAGCAGTTCTTC. Amino acid sequence: CASSGRDRGNNEQFF. The rearrangement links TRBV7-9 to TRBJ2-1; 10 bases align to TRBD1. The J segment lost 5 bases and the V segment lost 5 bases, leaving 6 bases of the junction unmatched. Germline-derived CDR1 and CDR2 are SEHNR and FQNEAQ (reference sequence). This CDR3 has 15 amino acids.